Listed below are T cell receptor beta chains from one sample, sequenced in a study of T-cell memory formation after mild COVID-19. MiXCR, applied by TCRdb to the 5' RACE reads, yields one record per CDR3 protein. The sample has some 150,000 distinct CDR3 sequences; 11% to 15% are singletons. Sequencing was done on a sample of PBMCs or a T cell subset sorted from them (not recorded which). All receptors come from an adult woman who had mild COVID-19 (a few samples of this study predate the infection). Cell type and time point are not known. CDR3s include the opening cysteine and the closing phenylalanine or tryptophan. The D gene is left open where the match is weak. Not every row has a clone size; where given, it reads once, few, many or a size class.

.,TRBJ1-5,TRBV19,.,CASSTTEIRPQHF,TGTGCCAGTAGTACGACCGAGATACGGCCCCAGCATTTT
.,TRBJ2-1,TRBV7-7,.,CASSLATGTYNEQFF,TGTGCTAGCAGCTTAGCGACTGGAACCTACAATGAGCAGTTCTTC
.,TRBJ2-1,TRBV2,TRBD2,CASSATLANNEQFF,TGTGCCAGCAGTGCTACACTAGCGAACAATGAGCAGTTCTTC
.,TRBJ2-7,TRBV13,TRBD2,CASSTPSGLARREQYF,TGTGCCAGCAGCACGCCCTCGGGACTAGCACGGAGGGAGCAGTACTTC
.,TRBJ1-2,TRBV23-1,.,CASSQRKRGEGAYGYTF,TGCGCCAGCAGTCAACGAAAGCGTGGAGAAGGGGCCTATGGCTACACCTTC
many,TRBJ2-5,TRBV20-1,.,CSATDRRETQYF,TGCAGTGCCACGGACCGTCGAGAGACCCAGTACTTC
few,TRBJ1-2,TRBV10-3,.,CAISTSQEGPGYGYTF,TGTGCCATCAGCACAAGTCAGGAAGGTCCAGGCTATGGCTACACCTTC
.,TRBJ2-3,TRBV20-1,TRBD2,CSATVSGPDIPTDTQYF,TGCAGTGCCACAGTTAGCGGGCCTGACATACCCACAGATACGCAGTATTTT
few,TRBJ2-7,TRBV6-2/TRBV6-3,.,CASSYGESYEQYF,TGTGCCAGCAGTTACGGCGAATCCTACGAGCAGTACTTC
few,TRBJ1-1,TRBV9,.,CASSVVEVGEAFF,TGTGCCAGCAGCGTAGTAGAAGTCGGTGAAGCTTTCTTT
many,TRBJ2-1,TRBV7-9,.,CASSPKTWDEQFF,TGTGCCAGCAGCCCCAAGACCTGGGATGAGCAGTTCTTC
few,TRBJ1-1,TRBV12-3/TRBV12-4,.,CASSEQEVNTEAFF,TGTGCCAGCAGCGAACAGGAGGTGAACACTGAAGCTTTCTTT
.,TRBJ2-1,TRBV7-2,TRBD2,CASSSDSGGAAEQFF,TGTGCCAGCAGCTCCGATAGCGGGGGGGCAGCTGAGCAGTTCTTC
few,TRBJ2-3,TRBV29-1,.,CSGVQGNTDTQYF,TGCAGCGGGGTCCAGGGGAACACAGATACGCAGTATTTT
few,TRBJ1-6,TRBV21-1,.,CASSKLYSPLHF,TGTGCCAGCAGCAAATTGTATTCACCCCTCCACTTT
.,TRBJ2-1,TRBV4-2,TRBD2,CASSQDPLDGGGSPKQFF,TGTGCCAGCAGCCAAGACCCGCTTGATGGGGGGGGGAGCCCCAAGCAGTTCTTC
.,TRBJ2-5,TRBV5-4,.,CASSPLSAGKTQYF,TGTGCCAGCAGCCCCCTGTCAGCTGGAAAGACCCAGTACTTC
few,TRBJ2-2,TRBV5-4,.,CASSDSTGLNTGELFF,TGTGCCAGCAGCGATTCGACGGGCCTGAACACCGGGGAGCTGTTTTTT
many,TRBJ2-7,TRBV12-3/TRBV12-4,.,CASSFAGGYYEQYF,TGTGCCAGCAGTTTCGCGGGTGGTTACTACGAGCAGTACTTC
.,TRBJ2-1,TRBV5-1,TRBD2,CASSFNGGNYNEQFF,TGCGCCAGCAGCTTTAACGGGGGGAACTACAATGAGCAGTTCTTC
.,TRBJ1-2,TRBV20-1,.,CSARGLQGLTYGYTF,TGCAGTGCTAGAGGTTTACAGGGCCTTACCTATGGCTACACCTTC
many,TRBJ2-4,TRBV6-5,.,CASSYLPVRAENIQYF,TGTGCCAGCAGTTACCTCCCGGTGAGGGCAGAAAACATTCAGTACTTC
.,TRBJ2-2,TRBV7-6,TRBD1,CASSPHPTGVTGELFF,TGTGCCAGCAGCCCCCACCCGACAGGGGTGACCGGGGAGCTGTTTTTT
few,TRBJ2-2,TRBV9,.,CASNPGWTGELFF,TGTGCCAGCAACCCAGGGTGGACCGGGGAGCTGTTTTTT
few,TRBJ1-6,TRBV9,.,CASSNPGYNSPLHF,TGTGCCAGCAGCAACCCGGGTTATAATTCACCCCTCCACTTT